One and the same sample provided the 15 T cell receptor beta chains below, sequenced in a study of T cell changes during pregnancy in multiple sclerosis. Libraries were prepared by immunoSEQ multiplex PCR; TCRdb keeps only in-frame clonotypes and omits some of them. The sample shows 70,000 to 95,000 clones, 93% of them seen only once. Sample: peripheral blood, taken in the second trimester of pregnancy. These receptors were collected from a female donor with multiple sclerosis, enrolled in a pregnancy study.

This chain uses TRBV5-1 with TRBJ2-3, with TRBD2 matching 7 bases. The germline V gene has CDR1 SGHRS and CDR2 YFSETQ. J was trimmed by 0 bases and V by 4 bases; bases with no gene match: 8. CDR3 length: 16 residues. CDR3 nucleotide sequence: TGCGCCAGCAGCGTCTTCCTAGCGGACAGCACAGATACGCAGTATTTT. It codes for CASSVFLADSTDTQYF.

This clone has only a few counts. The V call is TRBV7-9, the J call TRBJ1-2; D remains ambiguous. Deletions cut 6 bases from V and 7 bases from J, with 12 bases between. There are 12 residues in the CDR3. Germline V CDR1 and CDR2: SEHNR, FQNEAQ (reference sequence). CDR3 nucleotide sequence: TGTGCCAGCAGTCGACACCTCGTTGGCTACACCTTC. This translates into CASSRHLVGYTF.

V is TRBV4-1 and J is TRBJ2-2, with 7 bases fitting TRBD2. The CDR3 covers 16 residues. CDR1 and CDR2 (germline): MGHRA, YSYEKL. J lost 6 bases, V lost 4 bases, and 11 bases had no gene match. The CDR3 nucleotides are TGCGCCAGCAGCCTGGGGCCTAGCGGCTTCCCCGGGGAGCTGTTTTTT. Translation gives CASSLGPSGFPGELFF.

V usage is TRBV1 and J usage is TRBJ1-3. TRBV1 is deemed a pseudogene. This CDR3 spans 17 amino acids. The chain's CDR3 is CTSSHQIFGEWGNTIYF. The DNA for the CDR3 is TGCACCAGCAGCCACCAAATTTTCGGGGAATGGGGAAACACCATATATTTT.

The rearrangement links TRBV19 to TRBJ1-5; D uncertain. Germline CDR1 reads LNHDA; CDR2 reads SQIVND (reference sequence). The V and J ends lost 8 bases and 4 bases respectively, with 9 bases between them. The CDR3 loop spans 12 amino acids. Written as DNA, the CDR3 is TGTGCCAGTTGGGCTGGGAATCAGCCCCAGCATTTT. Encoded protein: CASWAGNQPQHF.

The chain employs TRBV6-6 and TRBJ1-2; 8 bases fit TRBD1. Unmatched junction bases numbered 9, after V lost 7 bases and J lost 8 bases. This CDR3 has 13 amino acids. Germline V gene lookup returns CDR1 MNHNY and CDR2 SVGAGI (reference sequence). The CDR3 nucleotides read TGTGCCAGCAATACAGGGGGGGTTGGCGGCTACACCTTC. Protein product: CASNTGGVGGYTF.

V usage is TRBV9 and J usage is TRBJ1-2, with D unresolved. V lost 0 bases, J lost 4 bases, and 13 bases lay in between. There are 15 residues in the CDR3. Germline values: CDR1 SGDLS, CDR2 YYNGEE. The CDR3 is CASSVGEAPVYGYTF. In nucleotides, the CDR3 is TGTGCCAGCAGCGTAGGGGAGGCCCCGGTCTATGGCTACACCTTC.

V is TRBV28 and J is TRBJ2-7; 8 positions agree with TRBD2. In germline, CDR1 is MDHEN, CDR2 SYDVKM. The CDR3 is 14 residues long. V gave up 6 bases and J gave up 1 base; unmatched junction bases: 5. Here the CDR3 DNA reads TGTGCCAGCAGGACGGGGGGGCTATCCTACGAGCAGTACTTC. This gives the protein CASRTGGLSYEQYF.

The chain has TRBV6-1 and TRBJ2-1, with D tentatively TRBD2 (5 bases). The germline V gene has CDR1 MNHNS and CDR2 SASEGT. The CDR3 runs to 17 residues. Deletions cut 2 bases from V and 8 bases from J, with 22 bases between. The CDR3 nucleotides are TGTGCCAGCAGTGAATTGGGCGGGTATGGTGTAGGCGATGAGCAGTTCTTC. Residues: CASSELGGYGVGDEQFF.

The CDR3 is CASSAEQGGNEQFF. For the CDR3, the DNA is TGTGCCAGCAGCGCGGAACAGGGAGGGAATGAGCAGTTCTTC. The chain has TRBV5-8 and TRBJ2-1; D is perhaps TRBD2 (7 bases). The germline gives CDR1 SGHTS, CDR2 YDEGEE. V lost 4 bases and J lost 7, with 15 bases in between. CDR3 size: 14 residues.

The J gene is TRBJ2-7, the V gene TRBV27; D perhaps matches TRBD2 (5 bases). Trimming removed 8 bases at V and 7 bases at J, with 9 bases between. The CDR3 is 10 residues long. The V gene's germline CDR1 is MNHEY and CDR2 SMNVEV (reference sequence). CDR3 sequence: CASLRDEQYF. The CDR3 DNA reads TGTGCCAGCCTGAGGGATGAGCAGTACTTC.

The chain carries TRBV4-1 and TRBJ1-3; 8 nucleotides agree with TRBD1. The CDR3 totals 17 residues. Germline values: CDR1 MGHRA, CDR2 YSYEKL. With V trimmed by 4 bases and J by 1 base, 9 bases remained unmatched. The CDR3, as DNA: TGCGCCAGCAGCCCAGTAGCAGGGGGCTATTCTGGAAACACCATATATTTT. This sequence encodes CASSPVAGGYSGNTIYF.

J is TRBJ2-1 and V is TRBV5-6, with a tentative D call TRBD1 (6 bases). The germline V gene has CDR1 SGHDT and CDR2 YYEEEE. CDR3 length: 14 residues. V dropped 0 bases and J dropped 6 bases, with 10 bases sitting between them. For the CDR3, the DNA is TGTGCCAGCAGCTTGGGGACAGAGTCCAATGAGCAGTTCTTC. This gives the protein CASSLGTESNEQFF.

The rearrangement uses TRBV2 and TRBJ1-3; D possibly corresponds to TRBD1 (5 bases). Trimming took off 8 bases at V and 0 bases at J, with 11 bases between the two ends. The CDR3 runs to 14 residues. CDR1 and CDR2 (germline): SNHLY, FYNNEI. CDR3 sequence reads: CASGGTFSGNTIYF. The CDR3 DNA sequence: TGTGCCAGCGGGGGGACCTTCTCTGGAAACACCATATATTTT.

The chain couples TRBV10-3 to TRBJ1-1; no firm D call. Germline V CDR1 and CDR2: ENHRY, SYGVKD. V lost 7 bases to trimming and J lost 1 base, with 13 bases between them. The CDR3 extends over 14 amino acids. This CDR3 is CAIKPSEGNTEAFF. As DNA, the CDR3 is TGTGCCATCAAACCCAGTGAGGGGAACACTGAAGCTTTCTTT.